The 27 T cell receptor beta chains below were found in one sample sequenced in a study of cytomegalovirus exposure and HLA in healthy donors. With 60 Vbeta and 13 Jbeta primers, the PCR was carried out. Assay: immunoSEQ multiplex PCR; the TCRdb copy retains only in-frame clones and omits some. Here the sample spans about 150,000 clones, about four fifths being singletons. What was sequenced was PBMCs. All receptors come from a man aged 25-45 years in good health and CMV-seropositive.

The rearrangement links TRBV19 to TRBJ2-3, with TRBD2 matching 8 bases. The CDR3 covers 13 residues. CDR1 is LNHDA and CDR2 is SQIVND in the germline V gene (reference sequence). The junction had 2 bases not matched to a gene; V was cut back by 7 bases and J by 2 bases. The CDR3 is CASKAGDTDTQYF. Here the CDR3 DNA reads TGTGCCAGTAAAGCGGGGGACACAGATACGCAGTATTTT.

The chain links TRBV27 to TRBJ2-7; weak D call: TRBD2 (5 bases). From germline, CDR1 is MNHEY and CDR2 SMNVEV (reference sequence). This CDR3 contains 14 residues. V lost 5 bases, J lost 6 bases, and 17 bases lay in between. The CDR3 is CASSTTSSLSEQYF. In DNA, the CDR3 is TGTGCCAGCAGTACAACTAGTAGTCTCTCCGAGCAGTACTTC.

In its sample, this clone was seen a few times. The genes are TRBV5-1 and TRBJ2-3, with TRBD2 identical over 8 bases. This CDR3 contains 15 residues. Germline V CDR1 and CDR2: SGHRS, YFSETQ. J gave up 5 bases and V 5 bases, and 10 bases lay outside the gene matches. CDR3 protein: CASRVNTGGVDTQYF. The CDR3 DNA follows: TGCGCCAGCAGGGTTAATACGGGAGGGGTAGATACGCAGTATTTT.

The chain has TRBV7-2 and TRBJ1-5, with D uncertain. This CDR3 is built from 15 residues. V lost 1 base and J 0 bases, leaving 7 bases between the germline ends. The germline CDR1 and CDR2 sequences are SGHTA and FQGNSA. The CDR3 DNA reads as TGTGCCAGCAGCTTAGACGCACATAGCAATCAGCCCCAGCATTTT. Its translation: CASSLDAHSNQPQHF.

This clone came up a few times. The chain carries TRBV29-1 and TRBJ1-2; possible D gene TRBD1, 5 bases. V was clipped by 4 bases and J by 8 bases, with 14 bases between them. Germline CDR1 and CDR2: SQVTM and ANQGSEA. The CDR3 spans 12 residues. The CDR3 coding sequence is TGCAGCGTTGCAGGGCAGGGTAGGGGCTACACCTTC. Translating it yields CSVAGQGRGYTF.

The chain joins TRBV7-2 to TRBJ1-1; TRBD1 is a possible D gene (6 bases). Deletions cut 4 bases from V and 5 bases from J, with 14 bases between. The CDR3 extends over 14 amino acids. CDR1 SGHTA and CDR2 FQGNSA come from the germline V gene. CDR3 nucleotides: TGTGCCAGCAGCTGGACAGAAGGTGGGACTGAAGCTTTCTTT. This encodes CASSWTEGGTEAFF.

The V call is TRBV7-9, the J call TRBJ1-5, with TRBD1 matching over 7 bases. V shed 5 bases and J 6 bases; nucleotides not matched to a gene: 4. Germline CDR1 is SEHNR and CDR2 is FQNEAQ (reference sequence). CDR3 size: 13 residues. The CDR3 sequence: CASSPTGRQPQHF. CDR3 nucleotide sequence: TGTGCCAGCAGCCCGACAGGGCGTCAGCCCCAGCATTTT. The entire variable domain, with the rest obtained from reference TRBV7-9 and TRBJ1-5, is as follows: DTGVSQNPRHKITKRGQNVTFRCDPISEHNRLYWYRQTLGQGPEFLTYFQNEAQLEKSRLLSDRFSAERPKGSFSTLEIQRTEQGDSAMYLCASSPTGRQPQHFGDGTRLSIL.

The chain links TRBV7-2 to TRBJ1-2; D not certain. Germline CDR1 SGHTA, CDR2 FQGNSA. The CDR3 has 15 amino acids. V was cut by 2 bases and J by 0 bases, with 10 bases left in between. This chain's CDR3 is CASSLITGANYGYTF. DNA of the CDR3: TGTGCCAGCAGCTTAATAACGGGAGCTAACTATGGCTACACCTTC.

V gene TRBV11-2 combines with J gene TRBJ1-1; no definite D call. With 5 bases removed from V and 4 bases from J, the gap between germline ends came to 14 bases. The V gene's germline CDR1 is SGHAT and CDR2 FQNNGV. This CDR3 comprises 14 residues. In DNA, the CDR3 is TGTGCCAGCAGCCCCTATCGGGTCGGCACTGAAGCTTTCTTT. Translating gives CASSPYRVGTEAFF.

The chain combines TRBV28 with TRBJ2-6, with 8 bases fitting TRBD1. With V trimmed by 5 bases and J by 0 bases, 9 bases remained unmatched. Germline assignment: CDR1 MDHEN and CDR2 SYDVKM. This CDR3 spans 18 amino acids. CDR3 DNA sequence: TGTGCCAGCAGTCGAAGGGGGACAGGCCTCTCTGGGGCCAACGTCCTGACTTTC. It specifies CASSRRGTGLSGANVLTF.

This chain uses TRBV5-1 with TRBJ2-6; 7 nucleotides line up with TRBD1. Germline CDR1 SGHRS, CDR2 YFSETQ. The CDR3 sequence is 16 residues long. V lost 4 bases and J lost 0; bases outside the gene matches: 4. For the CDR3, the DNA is TGCGCCAGCAGCGCGACAGGGAGCTCTGGGGCCAACGTCCTGACTTTC. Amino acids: CASSATGSSGANVLTF.

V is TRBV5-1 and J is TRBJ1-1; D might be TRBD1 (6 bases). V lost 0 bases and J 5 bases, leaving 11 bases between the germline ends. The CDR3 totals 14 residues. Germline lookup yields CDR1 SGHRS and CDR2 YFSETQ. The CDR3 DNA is TGCGCCAGCAGCTTGGCACAGGGCGGGACTGAAGCTTTCTTT. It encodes CASSLAQGGTEAFF.

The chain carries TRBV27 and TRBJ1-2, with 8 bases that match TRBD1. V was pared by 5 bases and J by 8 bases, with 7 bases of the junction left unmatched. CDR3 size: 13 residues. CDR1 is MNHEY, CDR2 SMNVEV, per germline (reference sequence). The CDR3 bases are TGTGCCAGCAGTCCACGACAGGGGTGGGGCTACACCTTC. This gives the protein CASSPRQGWGYTF.

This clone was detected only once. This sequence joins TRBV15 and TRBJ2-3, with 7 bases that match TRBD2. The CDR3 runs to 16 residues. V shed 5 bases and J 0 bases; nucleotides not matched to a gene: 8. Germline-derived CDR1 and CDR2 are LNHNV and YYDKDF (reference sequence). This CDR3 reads CATSGRLAASTDTQYF. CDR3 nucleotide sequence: TGTGCCACCAGCGGGAGACTAGCAGCTAGCACAGATACGCAGTATTTT.

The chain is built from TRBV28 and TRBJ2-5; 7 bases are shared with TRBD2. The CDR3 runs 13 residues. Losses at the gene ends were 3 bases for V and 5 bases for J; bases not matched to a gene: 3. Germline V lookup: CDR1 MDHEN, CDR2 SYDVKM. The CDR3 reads CASSLTSWETQYF. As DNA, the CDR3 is TGTGCCAGCAGTTTGACTAGCTGGGAGACCCAGTACTTC.

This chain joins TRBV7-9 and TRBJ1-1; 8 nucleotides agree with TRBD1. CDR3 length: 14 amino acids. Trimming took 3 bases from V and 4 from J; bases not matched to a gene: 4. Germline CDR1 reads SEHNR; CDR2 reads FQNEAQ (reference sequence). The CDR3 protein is CASSLDRAGTEAFF. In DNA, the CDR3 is TGTGCCAGCAGCTTGGACAGGGCGGGCACTGAAGCTTTCTTT.

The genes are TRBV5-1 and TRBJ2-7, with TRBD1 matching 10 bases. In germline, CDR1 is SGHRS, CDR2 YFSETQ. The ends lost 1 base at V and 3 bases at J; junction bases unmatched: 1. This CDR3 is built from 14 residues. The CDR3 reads CASSLRDRGYEQYF. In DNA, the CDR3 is TGCGCCAGCAGCTTGCGGGACAGGGGCTACGAGCAGTACTTC. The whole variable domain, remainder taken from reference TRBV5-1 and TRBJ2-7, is KAGVTQTPRYLIKTRGQQVTLSCSPISGHRSVSWYQQTPGQGLQFLFEYFSETQRNKGNFPGRFSGRQFSNSRSEMNVSTLELGDSALYLCASSLRDRGYEQYFGPGTRLTVT.

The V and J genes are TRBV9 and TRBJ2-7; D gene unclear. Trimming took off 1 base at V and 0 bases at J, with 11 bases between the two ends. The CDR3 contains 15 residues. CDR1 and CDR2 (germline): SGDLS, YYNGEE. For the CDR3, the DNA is TGTGCCAGCAGCGTATCCCCGTGGAGCTCCTACGAGCAGTACTTC. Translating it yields CASSVSPWSSYEQYF.

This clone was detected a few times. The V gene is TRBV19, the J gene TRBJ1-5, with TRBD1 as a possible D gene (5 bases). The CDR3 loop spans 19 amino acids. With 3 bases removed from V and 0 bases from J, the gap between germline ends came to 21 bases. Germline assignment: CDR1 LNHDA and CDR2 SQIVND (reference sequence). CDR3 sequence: CASSMGPDSFLISNQPQHF. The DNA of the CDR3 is TGTGCCAGTAGTATGGGTCCCGACAGTTTTCTTATTAGCAATCAGCCCCAGCATTTT.

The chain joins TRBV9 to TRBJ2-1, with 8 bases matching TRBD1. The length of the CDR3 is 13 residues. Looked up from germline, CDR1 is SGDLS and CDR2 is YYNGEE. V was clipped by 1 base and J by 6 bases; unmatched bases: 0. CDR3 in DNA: TGTGCCAGCAGCGTAACAGGGGGCAATGAGCAGTTCTTC. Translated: CASSVTGGNEQFF.

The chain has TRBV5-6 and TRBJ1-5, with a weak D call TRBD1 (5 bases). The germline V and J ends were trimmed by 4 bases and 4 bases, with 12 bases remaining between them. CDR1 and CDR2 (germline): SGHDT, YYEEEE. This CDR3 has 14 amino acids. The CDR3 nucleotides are TGTGCCAGCAGCCATCGGACAAAAAATCAGCCCCAGCATTTT. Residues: CASSHRTKNQPQHF.

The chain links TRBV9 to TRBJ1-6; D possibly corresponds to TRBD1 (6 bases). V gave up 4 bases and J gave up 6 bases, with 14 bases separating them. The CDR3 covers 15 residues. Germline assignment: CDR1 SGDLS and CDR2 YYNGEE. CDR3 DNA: TGTGCCAGCAGCCCCAGCTCAGGGGCTAATTCACCCCTCCACTTT. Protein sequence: CASSPSSGANSPLHF.

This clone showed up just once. The DNA of the CDR3 is TGTGCCAGCAGTGAACGCCCGGACAGGATCAACGAGCAGTACTTC. Translated, it gives CASSERPDRINEQYF. V gene TRBV6-1 combines with J gene TRBJ2-7; 7 bases line up with TRBD1. Germline assignment: CDR1 MNHNS and CDR2 SASEGT. Germline trimming cut 2 bases from V and 5 bases from J; bases unmatched to any gene: 9. The CDR3 has 15 residues.

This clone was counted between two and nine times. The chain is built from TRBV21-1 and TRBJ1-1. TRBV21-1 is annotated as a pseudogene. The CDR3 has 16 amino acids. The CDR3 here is CASSKRGGSVNTEAFF. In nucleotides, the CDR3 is TGTGCCAGCAGCAAACGGGGGGGATCGGTGAACACTGAAGCTTTCTTT.

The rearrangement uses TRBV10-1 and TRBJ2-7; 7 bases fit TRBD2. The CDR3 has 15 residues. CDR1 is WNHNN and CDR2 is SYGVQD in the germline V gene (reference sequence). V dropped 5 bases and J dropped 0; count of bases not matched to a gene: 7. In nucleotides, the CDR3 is TGCGCCAGCAGTAGCAGCGGGATAAGCTCCTACGAGCAGTACTTC. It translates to CASSSSGISSYEQYF.

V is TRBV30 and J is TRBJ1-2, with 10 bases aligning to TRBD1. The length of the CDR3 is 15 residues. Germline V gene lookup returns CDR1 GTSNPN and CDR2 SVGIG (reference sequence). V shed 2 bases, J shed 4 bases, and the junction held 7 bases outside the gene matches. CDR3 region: CAWSSGTGAFYGYTF. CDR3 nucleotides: TGTGCCTGGAGTAGTGGGACAGGGGCATTCTATGGCTACACCTTC.

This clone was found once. CDR3 DNA sequence: TGTGCCACCAGCAGAGATCTCGGGTTGGGGCAGTTCTTC. It translates to CATSRDLGLGQFF. This sequence joins TRBV15 and TRBJ2-1; D remains unclear. V was pared by 0 bases and J by 12 bases, with 12 bases between. Germline V gives CDR1 LNHNV, CDR2 YYDKDF (reference sequence). The CDR3 has 13 residues.